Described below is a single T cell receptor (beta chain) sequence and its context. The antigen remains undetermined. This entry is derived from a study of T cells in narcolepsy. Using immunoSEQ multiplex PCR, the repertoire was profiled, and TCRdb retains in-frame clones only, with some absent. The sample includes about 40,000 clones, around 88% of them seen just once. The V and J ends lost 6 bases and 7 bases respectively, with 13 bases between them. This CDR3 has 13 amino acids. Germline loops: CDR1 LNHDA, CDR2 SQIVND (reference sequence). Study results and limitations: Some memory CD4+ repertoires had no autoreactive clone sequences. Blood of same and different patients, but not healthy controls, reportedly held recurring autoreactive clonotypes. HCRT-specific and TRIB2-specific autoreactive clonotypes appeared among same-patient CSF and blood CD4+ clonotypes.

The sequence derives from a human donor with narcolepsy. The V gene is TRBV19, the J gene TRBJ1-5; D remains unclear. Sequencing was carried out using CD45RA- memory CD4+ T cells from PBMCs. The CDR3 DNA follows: TGTGCCAGTAGCAACTACGGCAGGCAGCCCCAGCATTTT. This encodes CASSNYGRQPQHF. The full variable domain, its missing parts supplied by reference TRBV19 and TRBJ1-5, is DGGITQSPKYLFRKEGQNVTLSCEQNLNHDAMYWYRQDPGQGLRLIYYSQIVNDFQKGDIAEGYSVSREKKESFPLTVTSAQKNPTAFYLCASSNYGRQPQHFGDGTRLSIL.